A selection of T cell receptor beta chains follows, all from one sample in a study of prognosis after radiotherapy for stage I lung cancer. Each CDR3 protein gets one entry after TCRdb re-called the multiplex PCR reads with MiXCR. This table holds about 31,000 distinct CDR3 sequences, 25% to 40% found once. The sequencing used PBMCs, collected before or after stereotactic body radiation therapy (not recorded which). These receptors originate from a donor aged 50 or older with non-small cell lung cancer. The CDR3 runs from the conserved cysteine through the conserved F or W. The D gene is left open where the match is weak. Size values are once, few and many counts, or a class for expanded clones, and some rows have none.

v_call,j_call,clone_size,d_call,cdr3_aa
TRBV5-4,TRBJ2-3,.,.,CASTNGGGSGTDTQYF
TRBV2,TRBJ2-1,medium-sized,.,CASRAWASPGDEQFF
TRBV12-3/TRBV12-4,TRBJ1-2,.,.,CTSSPMQVADYGYAF
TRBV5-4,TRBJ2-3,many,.,CASSLLADSTDTQYF
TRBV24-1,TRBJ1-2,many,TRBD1,CATSRTGTHYGYTF
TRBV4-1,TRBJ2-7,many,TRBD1,CASSHPGQASYEQYF
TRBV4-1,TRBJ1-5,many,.,CASSQGEWVSPSQPQHF
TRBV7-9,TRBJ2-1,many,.,CASSRIIGNEQFF
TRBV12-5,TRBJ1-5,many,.,CASGLVSVQPQHF
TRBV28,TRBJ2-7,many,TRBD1,CASSYGTGGIHEQYF
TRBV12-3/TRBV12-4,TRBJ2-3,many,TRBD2,CASRGTSGKSDTQYF
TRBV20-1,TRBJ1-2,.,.,CSAFPAGRGKGYTF
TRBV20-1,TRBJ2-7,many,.,CSAASGTPYEQYF
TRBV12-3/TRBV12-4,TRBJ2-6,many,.,CASTLGLTVGGANVLTF
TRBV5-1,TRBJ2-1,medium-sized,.,CASSLGGTSYNEQFF
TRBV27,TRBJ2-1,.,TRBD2,CASSITPGLASYNEQFF